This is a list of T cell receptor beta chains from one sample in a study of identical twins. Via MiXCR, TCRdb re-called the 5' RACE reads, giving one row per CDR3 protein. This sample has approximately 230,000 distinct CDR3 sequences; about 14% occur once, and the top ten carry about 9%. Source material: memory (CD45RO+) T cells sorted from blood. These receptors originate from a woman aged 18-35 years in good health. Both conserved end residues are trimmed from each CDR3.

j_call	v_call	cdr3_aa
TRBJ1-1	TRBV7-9	ASSLDGRTEAF
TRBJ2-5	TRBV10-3	AISENKLKETQY
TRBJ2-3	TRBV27	ASSPPGGLTDTQY
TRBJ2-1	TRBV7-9	ASSQSEREF
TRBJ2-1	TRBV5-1	ASVGGAGGPHEQF
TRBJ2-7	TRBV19	ASSIFLGTGEQY
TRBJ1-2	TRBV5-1	ASSSLGESYGYT
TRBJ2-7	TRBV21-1	ASSKSGTGMGEQY
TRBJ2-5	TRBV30	AWSYSAETQY
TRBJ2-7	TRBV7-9	ASSLTRDEQY
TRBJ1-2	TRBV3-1	ASSQEDRRGYGYT
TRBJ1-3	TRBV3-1	ASSQVWTAGNTIY
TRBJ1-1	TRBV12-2	ASRLVPGGYTEAF
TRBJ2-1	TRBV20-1	SARRPGLVSNEQF
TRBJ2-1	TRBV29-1	SVEGTLDEQF
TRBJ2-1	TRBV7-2	ASSLTGAFLNEQF
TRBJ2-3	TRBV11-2	ASRPRFNTDTQY
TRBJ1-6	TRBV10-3	AISESLSPLH
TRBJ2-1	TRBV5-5	ASSWPPGGVNEQF
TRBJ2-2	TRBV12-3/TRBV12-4	ASSTRQGYIGELF
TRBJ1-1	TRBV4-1	ASSRARGGMEDTEAF
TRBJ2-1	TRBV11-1	ASSSTGLHNEQF
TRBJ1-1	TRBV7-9	ASSLKTGTEAF
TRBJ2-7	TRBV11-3	ASSLDRGHEQY
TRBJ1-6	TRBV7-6	ASSRLGTDNSPLH
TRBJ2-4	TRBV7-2	ASKAGAKNIQY
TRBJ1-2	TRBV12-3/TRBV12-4	ASSRLTGVGGYT
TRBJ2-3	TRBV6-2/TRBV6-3	ASRPNRDTQY
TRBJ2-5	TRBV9	ASSEALGQQETQY
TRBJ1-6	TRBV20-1	SAGRRSPLH
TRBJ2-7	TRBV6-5	ASSYNRLYEQY
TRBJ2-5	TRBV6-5	ASSYSGVEETQY